This TCR beta chain is drawn from a study of cytomegalovirus exposure and HLA in healthy donors. General study findings and limits: Associated with HLA alleles at 0.05 false discovery rate in a later analysis were over 15,000 TCR beta sequences. In the analysis, some V segments, TRBV6-2 and TRBV6-3 included, were excluded as indistinguishable. Later analysis found that TCR beta chains associated with HLA were more clonally expanded than other, equally common chains.

Germline V gene lookup returns CDR1 WNHNN and CDR2 SYGVQD (reference sequence). V lost 6 bases and J lost 7, with 25 bases in between. The CDR3 loop spans 17 amino acids. It was with 60 Vbeta and 13 Jbeta primers that the PCR ran. Sequencing used immunoSEQ multiplex PCR; TCRdb keeps in-frame clones, though not all of them. The table records more than 90,000 clones, 76% of them present only once. On this clone itself: Its antigen is undetermined.

This TCR was sampled from a man in his forties in good health and CMV-seronegative. Sequenced input: PBMCs. This chain links TRBV10-1 with TRBJ2-1; perhaps TRBD1 as D (6 bases). CDR3 nucleotides: TGCGCCAGCAGCAAAAATACGGGACATTCAGTCGGGAATGAGCAGTTCTTC. Residues: CASSKNTGHSVGNEQFF.